Listed below are T cell receptor beta chains from one sample, sequenced in a study of blood T cell repertoires in COVID-19. Profiled with immunoSEQ multiplex PCR; TCRdb holds only in-frame clones, not every one. The sample has around 53,000 clones, around 84% seen once. The sequenced material came from peripheral blood. Receptors originate from a man aged 65 to 85 with active COVID-19. The CDR3 runs from the conserved cysteine through the conserved F or W. A D gene is named only where the DNA matches it firmly. Clone size appears in some rows only: once, few, many, or a class for an expanded clone.

v_call: TRBV18; clone_size: .; j_call: TRBJ2-3; d_call: .; cdr3_nt: TGTGCCAGCTCACCACCCTTATTAGCGGACTACACAGATACGCAGTATTTT; cdr3_aa: CASSPPLLADYTDTQYF
v_call: TRBV7-9; clone_size: .; j_call: TRBJ2-3; d_call: .; cdr3_nt: TGTGCCAGCAGCTTGGAGGCTTATACGCAGTATTTT; cdr3_aa: CASSLEAYTQYF
v_call: TRBV7-9; clone_size: once; j_call: TRBJ2-7; d_call: TRBD1; cdr3_nt: TGTGCCAGCAGCCGTAATACAGGGGAAGAGCAGTACTTC; cdr3_aa: CASSRNTGEEQYF
v_call: TRBV19; clone_size: .; j_call: TRBJ1-5; d_call: .; cdr3_nt: TGTGCCAGTAGTATAGAAAAAGTGCCCGCCTGGTCAGACAACCCTTCCAATCAGCCCCAGCATTTT; cdr3_aa: CASSIEKVPAWSDNPSNQPQHF
v_call: TRBV6-2/TRBV6-3; clone_size: .; j_call: TRBJ2-3; d_call: .; cdr3_nt: TGTGCCAGCAGTCCCTCGGCGGGAAGCACAGATACGCAGTATTTT; cdr3_aa: CASSPSAGSTDTQYF
v_call: TRBV5-1; clone_size: .; j_call: TRBJ1-5; d_call: .; cdr3_nt: TGCGCCAGCAGCCCTGGGGGCAGGGGTAGCAATCAGCCCCAGCATTTT; cdr3_aa: CASSPGGRGSNQPQHF
v_call: TRBV20-1; clone_size: few; j_call: TRBJ2-7; d_call: TRBD2; cdr3_nt: TGCAGTGCTAGTCAGGGGCGCTTAGCGGGAGGGCCGGGGAACGAGCAGTACTTC; cdr3_aa: CSASQGRLAGGPGNEQYF
v_call: TRBV30; clone_size: .; j_call: TRBJ2-5; d_call: .; cdr3_nt: TGTGCCTGGAGATATCAAGAGACCCAGTACTTC; cdr3_aa: CAWRYQETQYF
v_call: TRBV27; clone_size: .; j_call: TRBJ2-5; d_call: TRBD2; cdr3_nt: TGTGCCAGCAGTCCCTATCTAGCGGTGCAAGAGACCCAGTACTTC; cdr3_aa: CASSPYLAVQETQYF
v_call: TRBV5-5; clone_size: .; j_call: TRBJ2-1; d_call: TRBD1; cdr3_nt: TGTGCCAGCAGCCACAACAGGGGGCCCTCCTACAATGAGCAGTTCTTC; cdr3_aa: CASSHNRGPSYNEQFF
v_call: TRBV11-1; clone_size: .; j_call: TRBJ2-7; d_call: .; cdr3_nt: TGTGCCAGCGGTCCCACCGGACAGACCTACGAGCAGTACTTC; cdr3_aa: CASGPTGQTYEQYF
v_call: TRBV7-9; clone_size: .; j_call: TRBJ2-7; d_call: TRBD2; cdr3_nt: TGTGCCAGCAGCCCAGACACCGGCGGGAGTCGGCACGAGCAGTACTTC; cdr3_aa: CASSPDTGGSRHEQYF
v_call: TRBV3-1/TRBV3-2; clone_size: once; j_call: TRBJ2-5; d_call: TRBD2; cdr3_nt: TGTGCCAGCAGCCAAGGCGCCGGGCCCCCGGGGGGTTGTGAGACCCAGTACTTC; cdr3_aa: CASSQGAGPPGGCETQYF
v_call: TRBV7-7; clone_size: once; j_call: TRBJ2-5; d_call: .; cdr3_nt: TGTGCTAGCAGCTTGAGTCCTGACAGTCAAGAGACCCAGTACTTC; cdr3_aa: CASSLSPDSQETQYF
v_call: TRBV7-3; clone_size: .; j_call: TRBJ2-5; d_call: .; cdr3_nt: TGTGCCAGCAGCTCACCGGGGTTGGGGACCCAGTACTTC; cdr3_aa: CASSSPGLGTQYF
v_call: TRBV11-2; clone_size: few; j_call: TRBJ2-1; d_call: .; cdr3_nt: TGTGCCAGCAGCTTAGATCGGCAGGGATTGTTCTTC; cdr3_aa: CASSLDRQGLFF
v_call: TRBV5-4; clone_size: .; j_call: TRBJ2-5; d_call: .; cdr3_nt: TGTGCCAGCAGCTTTGGGGAGTCCCAAGAGACCCAGTACTTC; cdr3_aa: CASSFGESQETQYF
v_call: TRBV3-1/TRBV3-2; clone_size: .; j_call: TRBJ2-7; d_call: .; cdr3_nt: TGTGCCAGCAGCCAATTGCCAGCGGCCCTCGAGCAGTACTTC; cdr3_aa: CASSQLPAALEQYF
v_call: TRBV5-6; clone_size: .; j_call: TRBJ2-7; d_call: .; cdr3_nt: TGTGCCAGCAGCTCTTCCTACGAGCAGTACTTC; cdr3_aa: CASSSSYEQYF
v_call: TRBV11-1; clone_size: .; j_call: TRBJ1-1; d_call: .; cdr3_nt: TGTGCCAGCAGCTTTATTGGGGGCGACACTGAAGCTTTCTTT; cdr3_aa: CASSFIGGDTEAFF
v_call: TRBV3-1/TRBV3-2; clone_size: once; j_call: TRBJ2-7; d_call: .; cdr3_nt: TGTGCCAGCAGCCAAGATGGAGGTTACTCCTACGAGCAGTACTTC; cdr3_aa: CASSQDGGYSYEQYF
v_call: TRBV3-1/TRBV3-2; clone_size: .; j_call: TRBJ1-2; d_call: .; cdr3_nt: TGTGCCAGCAGCCTTAAACAGGTCCCCTATGGCTACACCTTC; cdr3_aa: CASSLKQVPYGYTF
v_call: TRBV28; clone_size: .; j_call: TRBJ2-5; d_call: TRBD1; cdr3_nt: TGTGCCAGCAGTTTATGGACAGGGGTAGAGACCCAGTACTTC; cdr3_aa: CASSLWTGVETQYF
v_call: TRBV30; clone_size: .; j_call: TRBJ1-4; d_call: .; cdr3_nt: TGTGCCTGGAGTGACCCAGGGAGGGGTGAAAAACTGTTTTTT; cdr3_aa: CAWSDPGRGEKLFF
v_call: TRBV12-5; clone_size: .; j_call: TRBJ1-1; d_call: .; cdr3_nt: TGTGCTAGTGGTTTACAGGGAGGGGGGACTGAAGCTTTCTTT; cdr3_aa: CASGLQGGGTEAFF
v_call: TRBV30; clone_size: few; j_call: TRBJ1-2; d_call: TRBD1; cdr3_nt: TGTGCCTGGAGCGTGGGAGGGACAGGCTATGGCTACACCTTC; cdr3_aa: CAWSVGGTGYGYTF
v_call: TRBV5-4; clone_size: .; j_call: TRBJ2-3; d_call: TRBD1; cdr3_nt: TGTGCCAGCAGCTTTTGGCGGACAGGGTTAGATACGCAGTATTTT; cdr3_aa: CASSFWRTGLDTQYF
v_call: TRBV5-6; clone_size: .; j_call: TRBJ2-7; d_call: TRBD1; cdr3_nt: TGTGCCAGCAGCCTCGGACAGGTGGAACGGGAGCAGTACTTC; cdr3_aa: CASSLGQVEREQYF
v_call: TRBV6-5; clone_size: once; j_call: TRBJ2-2; d_call: .; cdr3_nt: TGTGCCAGCAAACTGTCCGGGAGCGTAACCGGGGAGCTGTTTTTT; cdr3_aa: CASKLSGSVTGELFF
v_call: TRBV5-4; clone_size: .; j_call: TRBJ1-2; d_call: TRBD1; cdr3_nt: TGTGCCAGCAGCTTGGAGTCGGGACAGGGGAATGGCTACACCTTC; cdr3_aa: CASSLESGQGNGYTF
v_call: TRBV9; clone_size: .; j_call: TRBJ1-3; d_call: TRBD1; cdr3_nt: TGTGCCAGCAGCGTACAGGGGGTCTCTGGAAACACCATATATTTT; cdr3_aa: CASSVQGVSGNTIYF
v_call: TRBV3-1/TRBV3-2; clone_size: .; j_call: TRBJ1-3; d_call: .; cdr3_nt: TGTGCCAGCAGCCAAACGGCAGCCCGAGGGAACACCATATATTTT; cdr3_aa: CASSQTAARGNTIYF
v_call: TRBV5-4; clone_size: .; j_call: TRBJ2-2; d_call: TRBD2; cdr3_nt: TGTGCCAGCAGCTCTCGGACTAGCGGGAGTATGACCGGGGAGCTGTTTTTT; cdr3_aa: CASSSRTSGSMTGELFF
v_call: TRBV7-9; clone_size: .; j_call: TRBJ2-7; d_call: TRBD2; cdr3_nt: TGTGCCAGCAGCTCTTTTAGCGGGAGGGCCGCCGAGCAGTACTTC; cdr3_aa: CASSSFSGRAAEQYF
v_call: TRBV30; clone_size: .; j_call: TRBJ1-3; d_call: .; cdr3_nt: TGTGCCTGGACTCAGGGTTCGGGTGGAAACACCATATATTTT; cdr3_aa: CAWTQGSGGNTIYF
v_call: TRBV11-2; clone_size: .; j_call: TRBJ2-7; d_call: TRBD2; cdr3_nt: TGTGCCAGCAGCCCCGGGGGAAGCGGGAGGGCCCTCGAGCAGTACTTC; cdr3_aa: CASSPGGSGRALEQYF
v_call: TRBV5-4; clone_size: once; j_call: TRBJ2-7; d_call: .; cdr3_nt: TGTGCCAGCAGCCGCCGGGACTCCAAAGGGTACGAGCAGTACTTC; cdr3_aa: CASSRRDSKGYEQYF
v_call: TRBV19; clone_size: .; j_call: TRBJ2-5; d_call: .; cdr3_nt: TGTGCCAGTAGTATACAGGGGTCAGAGACCCAGTACTTC; cdr3_aa: CASSIQGSETQYF
v_call: TRBV18; clone_size: .; j_call: TRBJ2-7; d_call: .; cdr3_nt: TGTGCCAGCTCACTGGACAGTGGCTACGAGCAGTACTTC; cdr3_aa: CASSLDSGYEQYF
v_call: TRBV9; clone_size: .; j_call: TRBJ2-5; d_call: .; cdr3_nt: TGTGCCAGCAGCGACCGGGACTTTGAGACCCAGTACTTC; cdr3_aa: CASSDRDFETQYF
v_call: TRBV2; clone_size: .; j_call: TRBJ1-2; d_call: .; cdr3_nt: TGTGCCAGCAGTGACCCAAGGGGCTATGGCTACACCTTC; cdr3_aa: CASSDPRGYGYTF
v_call: TRBV6-6; clone_size: many; j_call: TRBJ2-3; d_call: .; cdr3_nt: TGTGCCAGCAGTCTGGGGGCTGATGTTTCAGATACGCAGTATTTT; cdr3_aa: CASSLGADVSDTQYF
v_call: TRBV18; clone_size: .; j_call: TRBJ1-5; d_call: .; cdr3_nt: TGTGCCAGCTCCCCCGGGGGGAGGAATCAGCCCCAGCATTTT; cdr3_aa: CASSPGGRNQPQHF
v_call: TRBV9; clone_size: few; j_call: TRBJ1-5; d_call: .; cdr3_nt: TGTGCCAGCAGCGCAGGGGGCAATCAGCCCCAGCATTTT; cdr3_aa: CASSAGGNQPQHF
v_call: TRBV5-1; clone_size: .; j_call: TRBJ2-2; d_call: .; cdr3_nt: TGCGCCAGCAGCTTGGTCCCCGCGTCCTCTCTAAACGGGGAGCTGTTTTTT; cdr3_aa: CASSLVPASSLNGELFF
v_call: TRBV11-3; clone_size: .; j_call: TRBJ2-1; d_call: .; cdr3_nt: TGTGCCAGCAGCTTCAGGGGTTCCTACAATGAGCAGTTCTTC; cdr3_aa: CASSFRGSYNEQFF
v_call: TRBV5-6; clone_size: .; j_call: TRBJ2-7; d_call: TRBD1; cdr3_nt: TGTGCCAGCACCCCGGGCCCGGGGGGACAGGGGGCCTACGAGCAGTACTTC; cdr3_aa: CASTPGPGGQGAYEQYF
v_call: TRBV9; clone_size: .; j_call: TRBJ2-3; d_call: TRBD2; cdr3_nt: TGTGCCAGCAGCGTAAGGGGGGTAGCGGGAGGAGATACGCAGTATTTT; cdr3_aa: CASSVRGVAGGDTQYF
v_call: TRBV19; clone_size: .; j_call: TRBJ2-2; d_call: .; cdr3_nt: TGTGCCAGTAGTATGCAGGGGCGAGATACCGGGGAGCTGTTTTTT; cdr3_aa: CASSMQGRDTGELFF
v_call: TRBV5-1; clone_size: .; j_call: TRBJ2-1; d_call: TRBD2; cdr3_nt: TGCGCCAGCAGCTTAAGAGCGGGAGAGGGGTCCAATGAGCAGTTCTTC; cdr3_aa: CASSLRAGEGSNEQFF
v_call: TRBV9; clone_size: .; j_call: TRBJ2-5; d_call: TRBD1; cdr3_nt: TGTGCCAGCAGCACCGACCGGGACAGTGAAGAGACCCAGTACTTC; cdr3_aa: CASSTDRDSEETQYF
v_call: TRBV28; clone_size: .; j_call: TRBJ2-5; d_call: TRBD1; cdr3_nt: TGTGCCAGCAGTTGGGACAGGGGTTTAGGGGAGACCCAGTACTTC; cdr3_aa: CASSWDRGLGETQYF
v_call: TRBV28; clone_size: few; j_call: TRBJ1-6; d_call: .; cdr3_nt: TGTGCCAGCAGTTCCCAGGGTAGCAATTCACCCCTCCACTTT; cdr3_aa: CASSSQGSNSPLHF
v_call: TRBV4-2; clone_size: .; j_call: TRBJ2-7; d_call: TRBD2; cdr3_nt: TGTGCCAGCAGCCAAGACCCGTATAGCGGGAGGTACACCTACTCCTACGAGCAGTACTTC; cdr3_aa: CASSQDPYSGRYTYSYEQYF
v_call: TRBV2; clone_size: .; j_call: TRBJ2-7; d_call: TRBD1; cdr3_nt: TGTGCCAGCAACCCCACAGGGGGCTACGAGCAGTACTTC; cdr3_aa: CASNPTGGYEQYF